Described below is a single T cell receptor beta chain sequence and its context. Antigen specificity is unknown. This record comes from a study of cytomegalovirus exposure and HLA in healthy donors. Method: immunoSEQ multiplex PCR; TCRdb's copy keeps in-frame clones and lacks some. The sample shows roughly 90,000 clones, 85% of them seen only once. Study-wide findings and caveats: That first-cohort TCR clusters tended to co-occur in the 100 to 150 validation repertoires was found in a later analysis. The study labeled 150 or so TCR beta chains cytomegalovirus-associated. The classifier, whose performance was assessed in both the original and validation cohorts, reportedly diagnosed cytomegalovirus status with high specificity and sensitivity.

CDR3 size: 15 residues. Trimming at V came to 4 bases and at J to 4 bases, leaving 5 bases not matched to a gene. Germline V gene sequence: CDR1 SGHRS, CDR2 YFSETQ. Sequenced material: PBMCs. The V and J genes are TRBV5-1 and TRBJ2-1; TRBD1 agrees at 10 bases. The sequence was obtained from a man between 18 and 35 years old in good health and CMV-seropositive. The CDR3 loop is CASSGEDRGYNEQFF. CDR3 bases: TGCGCCAGCAGCGGGGAGGACAGGGGGTACAATGAGCAGTTCTTC.